This T cell receptor beta chain was obtained from a study of shared clonotypes between healthy human individuals (dated by TCRdb to the early 2020s). Broadly, across the study: Three men and a couple of women, aged 18 to 49 years, made up the cohort. For each donor, three plates each were used for CD4 naive and CD4 memory, two plates were used for CD8 naive, and one plate was used for CD8 memory. To estimate repertoire size and how much clonotype sharing occurs between individuals, the study deeply sequenced the blood TCR repertoires of 5 or 6 healthy adults. Different laboratories and diverse techniques were used to prepare libraries and sequence TCR repertoires, to increase sequencing depth and limit assay-specific biases. Each donor's leukapheresis produced roughly between roughly 0.9 and 8.9 billion PBMCs. The investigation overall reported the following: Incomplete sequencing was indicated by rarefaction of sorted-subset datasets, despite the large sequencing depth. Sampling was restricted to blood, and TCR repertoires in tissue are likely to differ from TCR repertoires in blood. Across four donors, approximately 5% of naive CD4, roughly 3.5% of naive CD8, around 2.1% of memory CD4, and 0.3% to 0.45% of memory CD8 clonotypes were shared. Because the study included only a small number of donors, the genetic and exposure-history diversity represented was limited. Naive subsets generally had larger estimated clonotype richness than memory subsets. Higher generation probabilities were observed for clonotypes shared by all four sorted-subset donors than for non-shared clonotypes. Based on pairwise subsampling, the degree of clonotype sharing among donors was expected to be affected by sequencing depth.

As to this clone: Its antigen remains unidentified. Base qualities were left out, and no much larger clone turns up one base away.

Trimming takes 7 bases from V and 4 bases from J, and the germline ends sit 11 bases apart. The CDR3 spans 13 residues, from the cysteine through the phenylalanine. The read is trimmed to its CDR3 DNA, 39 bases read in frame from base 1. CDR1 and CDR2, looked up from the germline V gene, are SGHRS and YFSETQ. The donors were healthy, HIV-negative adults who had no recently reported acute infections or vaccinations. Every donor was a Caucasian adult living in Nashville, Tennessee, USA. Magnetic negative selection was used to enrich CD4+ T cells, after which naive cells were positively selected on CD45RA and the negative fraction became the memory subset. Blood was obtained by leukapheresis, after which PBMCs were separated by Ficoll-Histopaque density gradient centrifugation and cryopreserved in liquid nitrogen vapor phase. Analytical flow cytometry was used to check the purity and quantity of every magnetically sorted T cell population. Genomic DNA was isolated from each sorted fraction and quantified by UV absorbance on a Nanodrop 2000c.

TCR CDR3 regions were amplified from genomic DNA by multiplex PCR using the deep immunoSEQ assay. Genomic DNA extracted from each cell subset was distributed evenly over all wells of several immunoSEQ 96-well plates, and each plate served as one replicate. For sorted subsets, each replicate PCR was loaded with 200 ng genomic DNA, equivalent to some 27,000 T cell genomes. The purified libraries were quantified using a Qubit 3.0 fluorometer, sized with a Bioanalyzer 2100, and then quantified again using the KAPA Library Quantification kit. A separate single-read 150-cycle Illumina NextSeq 550 flow cell was used to sequence each immunoSEQ 96-well plate. In the original analysis: Because only junctional sequences without quality scores were contained in the immunoSEQ output, filtering matching that applied to full-length reads could not be performed. Sequences were annotated with PyIR, a Python wrapper for IgBLAST v1.9, using IMGT germline references to assign V/J genes and CDR3. Reads with weak V/J assignments (E-value above 1e-6), missing CDR3, stop codons, out-of-frame junctions, or ambiguous translated residues were removed. V3J clonotypes were defined as sequences sharing an identical inferred V gene, J gene, and CDR3 amino acid sequence. The percentage overlap between two repertoires was calculated by dividing the number of shared unique clonotypes by the size of the smaller repertoire. Richness of each repertoire was evaluated using RTK rarefaction, the Chao1 estimator, and Recon v2.1 estimates of unobserved clonotypes. For all TCRbeta clonotypes obtained by the gDNA method from several donors, generation probabilities were computed with OLGA. The table comes from immuneACCESS by way of TCRdb, which keeps in-frame sequences with V and J called. Part of the clones is missing from these tables; in studies checked, under half for an unresolved V gene and the rest for unknown reasons. D and trimming come from the DNA, and the V and J calls and clone size come from that table. For this sample there are some 2.3 million clones; more than 85% appear just once. Clones ranked in the top ten supply approximately 0.4% of the sample.

Sequenced: naive CD4+ T cells from PBMCs. The cell subset or site label here, explained by the study, means: CD45RA+ positively selected. This clonotype originated in a young man in good health. Some clones in this sample may be carry-over from other donors' samples. The rearrangement joined TRBV5-1 to TRBJ2-2; the D gene is perhaps TRBD2, from 6 matching bases. The CDR3: CASRLDPTGELFF. Here is the DNA: TGCGCCAGCCGACTAGACCCCACCGGGGAGCTGTTTTTT.